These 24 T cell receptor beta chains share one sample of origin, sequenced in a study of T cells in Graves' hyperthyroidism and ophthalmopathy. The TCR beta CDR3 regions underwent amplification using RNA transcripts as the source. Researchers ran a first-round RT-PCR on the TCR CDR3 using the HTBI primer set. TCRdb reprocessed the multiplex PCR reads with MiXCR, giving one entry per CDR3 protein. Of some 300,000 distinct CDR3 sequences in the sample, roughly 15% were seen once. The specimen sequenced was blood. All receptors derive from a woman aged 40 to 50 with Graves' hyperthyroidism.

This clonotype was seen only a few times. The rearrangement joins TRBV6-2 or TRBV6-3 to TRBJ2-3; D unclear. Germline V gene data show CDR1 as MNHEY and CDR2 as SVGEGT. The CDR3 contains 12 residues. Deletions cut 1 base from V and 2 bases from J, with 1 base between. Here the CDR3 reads CASSYFTDTQYF. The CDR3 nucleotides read TGTGCCAGCAGTTACTTCACAGATACGCAGTATTTT.

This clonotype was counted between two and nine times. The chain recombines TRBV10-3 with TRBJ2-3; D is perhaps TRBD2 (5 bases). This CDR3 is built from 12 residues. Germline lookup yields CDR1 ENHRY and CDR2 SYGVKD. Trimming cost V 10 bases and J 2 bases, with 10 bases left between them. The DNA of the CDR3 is TGTGCCACCCTCGGGGTCACAGATACGCAGTATTTT. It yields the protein CATLGVTDTQYF.

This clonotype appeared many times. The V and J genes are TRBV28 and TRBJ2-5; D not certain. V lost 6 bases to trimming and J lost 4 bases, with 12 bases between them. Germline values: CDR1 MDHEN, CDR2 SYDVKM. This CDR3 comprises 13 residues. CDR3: CASRSRLSETQYF. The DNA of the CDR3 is TGTGCCAGCAGGTCCAGGTTGTCAGAGACCCAGTACTTC.

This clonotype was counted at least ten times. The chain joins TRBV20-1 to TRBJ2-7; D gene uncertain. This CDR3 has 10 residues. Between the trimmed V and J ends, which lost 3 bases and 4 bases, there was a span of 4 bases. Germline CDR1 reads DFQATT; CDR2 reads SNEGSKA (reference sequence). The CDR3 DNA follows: TGCAGTGCTAGCGCATACGAGCAGTACTTC. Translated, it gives CSASAYEQYF.

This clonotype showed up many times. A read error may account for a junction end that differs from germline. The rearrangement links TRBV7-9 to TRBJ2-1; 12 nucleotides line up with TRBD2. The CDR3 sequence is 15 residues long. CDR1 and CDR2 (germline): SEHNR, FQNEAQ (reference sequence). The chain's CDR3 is CASSPTSGSYSEQFF. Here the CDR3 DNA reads TGTGCCAGCAGTCCGACTAGCGGGAGTTACAGTGAGCAGTTCTTC.

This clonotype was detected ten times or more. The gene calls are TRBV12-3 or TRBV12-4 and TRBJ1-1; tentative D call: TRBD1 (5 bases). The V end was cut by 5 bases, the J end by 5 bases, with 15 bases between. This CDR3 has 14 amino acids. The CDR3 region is CASSTGGGGTEAFF. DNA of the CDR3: TGTGCCAGCAGTACCGGGGGGGGAGGAACTGAAGCTTTCTTT.

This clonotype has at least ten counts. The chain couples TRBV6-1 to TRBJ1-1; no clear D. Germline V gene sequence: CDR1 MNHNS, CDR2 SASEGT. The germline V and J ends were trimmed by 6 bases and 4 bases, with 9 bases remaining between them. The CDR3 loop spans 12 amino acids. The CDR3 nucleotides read TGTGCCAGCAGCCAGGTCGGCACTGAAGCTTTCTTT. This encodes CASSQVGTEAFF.

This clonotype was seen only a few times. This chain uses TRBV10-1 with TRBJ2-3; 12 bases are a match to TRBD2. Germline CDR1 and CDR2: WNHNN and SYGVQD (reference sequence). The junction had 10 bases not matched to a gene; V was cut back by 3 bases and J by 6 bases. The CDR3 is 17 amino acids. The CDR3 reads CASSDTTSGRIVDTQYF. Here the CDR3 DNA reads TGCGCCAGCAGTGATACGACTAGCGGGAGAATCGTGGATACGCAGTATTTT.

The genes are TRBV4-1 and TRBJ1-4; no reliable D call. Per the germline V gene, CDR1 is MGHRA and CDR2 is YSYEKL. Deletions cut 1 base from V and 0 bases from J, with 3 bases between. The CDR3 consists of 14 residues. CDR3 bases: TGCGCCAGCAGCCAAGTAACAACTAATGAAAAACTGTTTTTT. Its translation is CASSQVTTNEKLFF.

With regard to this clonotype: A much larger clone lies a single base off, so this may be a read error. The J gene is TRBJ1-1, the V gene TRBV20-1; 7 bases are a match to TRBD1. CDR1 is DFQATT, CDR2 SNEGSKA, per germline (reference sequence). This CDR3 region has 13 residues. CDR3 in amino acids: CRAPLRGWTEAFF. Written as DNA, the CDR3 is TGCCGTGCTCCCCTCAGGGGGTGGACTGAAGCTTTCTTT.

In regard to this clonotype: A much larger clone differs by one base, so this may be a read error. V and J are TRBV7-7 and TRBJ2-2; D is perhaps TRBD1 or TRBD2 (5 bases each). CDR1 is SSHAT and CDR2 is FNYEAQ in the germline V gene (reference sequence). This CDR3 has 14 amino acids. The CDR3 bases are TGTGCTAGCAGCTTGAGTCAGGGACCCGGGGAGCTGTTTTTT. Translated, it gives CASSLSQGPGELFF.

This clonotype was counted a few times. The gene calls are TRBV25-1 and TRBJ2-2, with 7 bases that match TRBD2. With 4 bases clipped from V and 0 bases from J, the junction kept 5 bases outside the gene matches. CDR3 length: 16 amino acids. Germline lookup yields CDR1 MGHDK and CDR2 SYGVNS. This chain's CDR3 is CASSVVAGANTGELFF. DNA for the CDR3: TGTGCCAGCAGTGTCGTCGCGGGGGCGAACACCGGGGAGCTGTTTTTT.

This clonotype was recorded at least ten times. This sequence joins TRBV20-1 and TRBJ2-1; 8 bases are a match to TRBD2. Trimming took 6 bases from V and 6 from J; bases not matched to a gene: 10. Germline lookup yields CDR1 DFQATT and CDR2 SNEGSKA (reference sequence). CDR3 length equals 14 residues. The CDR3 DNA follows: TGCAGTGCCCTTGCGGGAGGAGGTTCCAATGAGCAGTTCTTC. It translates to CSALAGGGSNEQFF.

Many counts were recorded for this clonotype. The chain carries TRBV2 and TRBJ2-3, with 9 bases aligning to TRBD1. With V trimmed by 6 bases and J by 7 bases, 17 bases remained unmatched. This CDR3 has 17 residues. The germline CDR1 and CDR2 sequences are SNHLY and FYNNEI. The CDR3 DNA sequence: TGTGCCAGCAGCCGGCCTCGAGAACAGGGGGCTCGATATACGCAGTATTTT. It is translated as CASSRPREQGARYTQYF.

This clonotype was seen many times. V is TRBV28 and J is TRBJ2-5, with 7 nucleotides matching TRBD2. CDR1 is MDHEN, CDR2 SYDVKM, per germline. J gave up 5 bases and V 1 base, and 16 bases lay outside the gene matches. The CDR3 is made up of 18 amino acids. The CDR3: CASSLFPTGTNWEETQYF. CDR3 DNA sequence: TGTGCCAGCAGTTTATTCCCCACCGGGACTAACTGGGAGGAGACCCAGTACTTC.

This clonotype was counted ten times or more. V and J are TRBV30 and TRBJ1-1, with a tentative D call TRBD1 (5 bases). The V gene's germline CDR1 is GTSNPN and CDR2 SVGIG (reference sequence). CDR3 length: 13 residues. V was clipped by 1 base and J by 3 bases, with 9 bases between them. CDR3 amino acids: CAWSAGHDTEAFF. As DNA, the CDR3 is TGTGCCTGGAGTGCTGGACATGACACTGAAGCTTTCTTT. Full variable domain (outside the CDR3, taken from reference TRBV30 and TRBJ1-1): SQTIHQWPATLVQPVGSPLSLECTVEGTSNPNLYWYRQAAGRGLQLLFYSVGIGQISSEVPQNLSASRPQDRQFILSSKKLLLSDSGFYLCAWSAGHDTEAFFGQGTRLTVV.

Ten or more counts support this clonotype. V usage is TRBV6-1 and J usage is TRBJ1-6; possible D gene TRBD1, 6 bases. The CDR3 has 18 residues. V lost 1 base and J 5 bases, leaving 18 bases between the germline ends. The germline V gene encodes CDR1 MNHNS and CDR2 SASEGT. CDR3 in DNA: TGTGCCAGCAGTGAAGGGACAGCTTTCCACGGGAATAATTCACCCCTCCACTTT. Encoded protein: CASSEGTAFHGNNSPLHF.

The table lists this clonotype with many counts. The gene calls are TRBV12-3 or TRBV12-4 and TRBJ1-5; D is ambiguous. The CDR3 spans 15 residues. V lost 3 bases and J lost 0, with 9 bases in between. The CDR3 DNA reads TGTGCCAGCAGTTTGAACGGGGATAGCAATCAGCCCCAGCATTTT. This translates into CASSLNGDSNQPQHF.

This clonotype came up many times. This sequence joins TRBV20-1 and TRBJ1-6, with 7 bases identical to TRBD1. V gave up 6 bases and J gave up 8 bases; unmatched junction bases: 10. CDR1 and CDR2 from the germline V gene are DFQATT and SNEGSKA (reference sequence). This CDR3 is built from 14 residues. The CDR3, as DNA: TGCAGTGCAAGCCTCGGAACAGGGGATTCACCCCTCCACTTT. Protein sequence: CSASLGTGDSPLHF.

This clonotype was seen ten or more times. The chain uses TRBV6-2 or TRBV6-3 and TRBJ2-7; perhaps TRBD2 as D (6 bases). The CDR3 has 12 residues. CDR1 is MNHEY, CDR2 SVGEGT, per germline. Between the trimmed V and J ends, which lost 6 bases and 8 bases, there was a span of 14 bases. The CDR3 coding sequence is TGTGCCAGCAGACGACTAGATTCCCAGCAGTACTTC. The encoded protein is CASRRLDSQQYF.

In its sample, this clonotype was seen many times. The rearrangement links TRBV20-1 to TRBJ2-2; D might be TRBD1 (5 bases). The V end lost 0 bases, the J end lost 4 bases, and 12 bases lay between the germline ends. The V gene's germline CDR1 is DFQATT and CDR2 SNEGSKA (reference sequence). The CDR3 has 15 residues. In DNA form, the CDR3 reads TGCAGTGCTAGAGAACCAGGGATGCGCACCGGGGAGCTGTTTTTT. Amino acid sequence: CSAREPGMRTGELFF.

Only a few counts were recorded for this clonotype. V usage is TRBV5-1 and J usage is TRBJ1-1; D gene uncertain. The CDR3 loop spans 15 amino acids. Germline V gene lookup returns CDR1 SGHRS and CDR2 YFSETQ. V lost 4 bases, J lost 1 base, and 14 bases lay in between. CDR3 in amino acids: CASSPDLGKNTEAFF. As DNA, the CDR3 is TGCGCCAGCAGCCCGGACTTAGGTAAGAACACTGAAGCTTTCTTT.

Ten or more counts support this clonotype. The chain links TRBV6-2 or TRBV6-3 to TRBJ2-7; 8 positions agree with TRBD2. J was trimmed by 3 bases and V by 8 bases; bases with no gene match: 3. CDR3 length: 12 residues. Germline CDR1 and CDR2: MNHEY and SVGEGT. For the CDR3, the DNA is TGTGCCAGCTCGGGAGGGGACTACGAGCAGTACTTC. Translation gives CASSGGDYEQYF.

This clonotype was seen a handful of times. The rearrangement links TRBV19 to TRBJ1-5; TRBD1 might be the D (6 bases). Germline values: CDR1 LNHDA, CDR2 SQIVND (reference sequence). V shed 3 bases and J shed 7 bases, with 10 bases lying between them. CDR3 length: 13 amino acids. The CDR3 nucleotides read TGTGCCAGTAGTATGGACAGAGTACAGCCCCAGCATTTT. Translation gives CASSMDRVQPQHF.